This entry lists 21 T cell receptor beta chains sequenced from one sample in a study of tissue T cells after allogeneic stem cell transplantation. Method: immunoSEQ multiplex PCR; TCRdb's copy keeps in-frame clones and lacks some. The profile shows around 10,000 clones, approximately 38% of them singletons. This sample's time point: mouse harvest day 7 after allogeneic transplant. Mouse grafts combined 10^7 T-cell-depleted bone marrow cells with 10^6 splenic CD5+ T cells. Sample: skin. These receptors came from a female BALB/c mouse given C57BL/6 T cells with graft-versus-host disease after an allogeneic hematopoietic cell transplant.

Concerning this clone itself: Gene names denote mouse genes. The read falls 1 residue short of the CDR3 end, and the missing part is taken from the germline J gene. The chain couples TRBV15 to TRBJ1-1, with D maybe TRBD1 (5 bases). Germline-derived CDR1 and CDR2 are SGHND and FRSKSL. CDR3 length: 13 amino acids. V dropped 6 bases and J dropped 3 bases, with 11 bases sitting between them. The DNA read from the CDR3 is TGTGCCAGCAGGCCAGGGAGGGACACAGAAGTCTTC. This encodes CASRPGRDTEVF. The entire CDR3 reads CASRPGRDTEVFF.

By proportion, this clone is medium-sized. Gene names and germline match the mouse. The read terminates 1 residue before the CDR3 end, so the remaining end is supplied by the germline J gene. The chain has TRBV23 and TRBJ1-2. The CDR3 has 14 amino acids. Germline assignment: CDR1 KGHTA and CDR2 FQNQQP. CDR3 loop: CSSSQWGANSDYTF. CDR3 DNA (partial): TGCTCCAGCAGTCAATGGGGGGCGAACTCCGACTACACC. Combining the CDR3 with reference TRBV23 and TRBJ1-2 gives the whole variable domain DAAVTQKPRYLIKMKGQEAEMKCIPEKGHTAVFWYQQKQSKELKFLIYFQNQQPLDQIDMVKERFSAVCPSSSLCSLGIRTCEAEDSALYLCSSSQWGANSDYTFGSGTRLLVI.

In regard to this clone: Germline and genes here are mouse. The CDR3 extends 1 residue past the end of the read, so its final part is completed from the germline J gene. The chain couples TRBV13-2 to TRBJ1-4; no clear D gene. The CDR3 extends over 13 amino acids. CDR1 is NNHNN and CDR2 is SYGAGS in the germline V gene (reference sequence). V was shortened by 0 bases and J by 7 bases, with 7 bases between the two germline ends. The CDR3 loop reads CASGDAGGERLFF. CDR3 bases read: TGTGCCAGCGGTGATGCAGGTGGCGAAAGATTATTT.

About this clone: Gene names and germline refer to mouse. Read data end 1 residue before the CDR3 end; the end is taken from the germline J gene. V and J are TRBV23 and TRBJ1-5. This CDR3 has 11 amino acids. The germline gives CDR1 KGHTA, CDR2 FQNQQP. The sequenced CDR3 bases are TGCTCCAGCAGTCAATCCCAGGCTCCGCTT. Residues: CSSSQSQAPL. The CDR3 reads in full as CSSSQSQAPLF.

This clone occurred a few times. Germline and genes: mouse. From the germline J gene comes the end of the CDR3, since the read stops 1 residue before it. V gene TRBV26 combines with J gene TRBJ1-3; 11 nucleotides align to TRBD1. Germline V lookup: CDR1 KGHPV, CDR2 FQNQEV (reference sequence). This CDR3 is built from 14 residues. After removal of 6 bases from V and 2 bases from J, the junction contained 0 bases not matched to a gene. CDR3 DNA, as far as it was read: TGTGCCAGCAGGGGACAGGGGGCTGGAAATACGCTCTAT. It encodes CASRGQGAGNTLY. In full, the CDR3 reads CASRGQGAGNTLYF. Variable domain in full (rest from reference TRBV26 and TRBJ1-3): NSKVIQTPRYLVKGQGQKAKMRCIPEKGHPVVFWYQQNKNNEFKFLINFQNQEVLQQIDMTEKRFSAECPSNSPCSLEIQSSEAGDSALYLCASRGQGAGNTLYFGEGSRLIVV.

The sample holds one count of this clone. Mouse gene names apply. The missing CDR3 end, 1 residue past where the read stops, is filled in from the germline J gene. The chain uses TRBV3 and TRBJ1-2; no clear D. The germline V gene encodes CDR1 SNHLY and CDR2 FYNGKV (reference sequence). CDR3 length: 13 residues. Trimming removed 3 bases at V and 1 base at J, with 6 bases between. CDR3 DNA, as far as it was read: TGTGCCAGCAGCTTGACATTAAACTCCGACTACACC. Encoded protein: CASSLTLNSDYT. The entire CDR3 protein is CASSLTLNSDYTF. Looking up the rest from reference TRBV3 and TRBJ1-2 gives the full variable domain: GPKVLQIPSHQIIDMGQMVTLNCDPVSNHLYFYWYKQILGQQMEFLVNFYNGKVMEKSKLFKDQFSVERPDGSYFTLKIQPTALEDSAVYFCASSLTLNSDYTFGSGTRLLVI.

On this clone: Germline and genes here are mouse. Read data end 1 residue before the CDR3 end; the end is taken from the germline J gene. The V and J genes are TRBV2 and TRBJ2-7; TRBD2 aligns across 12 bases. CDR3 length: 16 residues. The germline V gene encodes CDR1 LGHNA and CDR2 YSYQKL. With 0 bases clipped from V and 5 bases from J, the junction kept 5 bases outside the gene matches. The CDR3 loop reads CASSQERLGGRDEQYF. The sequenced CDR3 bases are TGTGCCAGCAGCCAAGAACGACTGGGGGGGCGCGATGAACAGTAC.

Only a few counts were recorded for this clone. The listed genes are named as in mouse. Read data end 1 residue before the CDR3 end; the end is taken from the germline J gene. This chain uses TRBV23 with TRBJ2-1. Germline assignment: CDR1 KGHTA and CDR2 FQNQQP. The CDR3 consists of 14 residues. The DNA read from the CDR3 is TGCTCCAGCAGTCAACGGGGGAACTATGCTGAGCAGTTC. Amino acids: CSSSQRGNYAEQF. Given in full, the CDR3 is CSSSQRGNYAEQFF. The variable domain in full, completed from reference TRBV23 and TRBJ2-1, reads DAAVTQKPRYLIKMKGQEAEMKCIPEKGHTAVFWYQQKQSKELKFLIYFQNQQPLDQIDMVKERFSAVCPSSSLCSLGIRTCEAEDSALYLCSSSQRGNYAEQFFGPGTRLTVL.

With respect to this clone: Gene names refer to mouse genes. The CDR3: CASSLEDLYEQYF. CDR3 DNA (partial): TGTGCCAGCAGCTTAGAGGATCTTTATGAACAGTAC. The V gene is TRBV3, the J gene TRBJ2-7; D not certain. Read sequence stops 1 residue before the CDR3 end, and the germline J gene provides the missing end. V was clipped by 1 base and J by 4 bases, with 8 bases between them. Germline V CDR1 and CDR2: SNHLY, FYNGKV (reference sequence). The CDR3 covers 13 residues. The entire variable domain, with the rest obtained from reference TRBV3 and TRBJ2-7, is as follows: GPKVLQIPSHQIIDMGQMVTLNCDPVSNHLYFYWYKQILGQQMEFLVNFYNGKVMEKSKLFKDQFSVERPDGSYFTLKIQPTALEDSAVYFCASSLEDLYEQYFGPGTRLTVL.

This clone is classed as medium-sized (0.01 to 0.1%). The germline and genes are mouse ones. The CDR3 end falls 1 residue outside the read, so it is completed with the germline J gene. V usage is TRBV26 and J usage is TRBJ2-1; maybe TRBD2 (6 bases). Between the trimmed V and J ends, which lost 4 bases and 3 bases, there was a span of 10 bases. In germline, CDR1 is KGHPV, CDR2 FQNQEV (reference sequence). This CDR3 is built from 14 residues. CDR3 bases read: TGTGCCAGCAGTCCACTACTGGGCTATGCTGAGCAGTTC. This sequence encodes CASSPLLGYAEQF. The complete CDR3 protein is CASSPLLGYAEQFF. The variable domain in full, completed from reference TRBV26 and TRBJ2-1, reads NSKVIQTPRYLVKGQGQKAKMRCIPEKGHPVVFWYQQNKNNEFKFLINFQNQEVLQQIDMTEKRFSAECPSNSPCSLEIQSSEAGDSALYLCASSPLLGYAEQFFGPGTRLTVL.

In regard to this clone: Gene and germline names: mouse. The read ends 1 residue before the CDR3 terminus; that terminus is restored from the germline J gene. V gene TRBV3 combines with J gene TRBJ2-7; 10 positions agree with TRBD2. The CDR3 is 14 residues long. CDR1 and CDR2 (germline): SNHLY, FYNGKV (reference sequence). V shed 2 bases and J 7 bases; nucleotides not matched to a gene: 5. CDR3 bases read: TGTGCCAGCAGCTTAATCTGGGGGGGCGGGGAACAGTAC. This gives the protein CASSLIWGGGEQY. The full CDR3 protein is CASSLIWGGGEQYF.

This clone was observed a handful of times. Mouse names are used for the genes. The read halts 1 residue ahead of the CDR3 end, with the missing end drawn from the germline J gene. The V gene is TRBV1, the J gene TRBJ1-1, with a possible D match to TRBD1 (6 bases). Germline CDR1 reads NSQYPW; CDR2 reads LRSPGD (reference sequence). V lost 2 bases and J 5 bases, leaving 9 bases between the germline ends. This CDR3 region has 13 residues. The CDR3 bases that were read are TGCACCTGCAGTGCAAGCAGGGGAACAGAAGTCTTC. Translation gives CTCSASRGTEVF. The complete CDR3 reads CTCSASRGTEVFF.

Only a few counts were recorded for this clone. All gene names here are mouse names. From the germline J gene comes the end of the CDR3, since the read stops 1 residue before it. The chain couples TRBV3 to TRBJ2-7; 11 nucleotides line up with TRBD2. The CDR3 length is 15 residues. With V trimmed by 6 bases and J by 0 bases, 4 bases remained unmatched. CDR1 and CDR2 (germline): SNHLY, FYNGKV (reference sequence). The CDR3 sequence: CASSRLGGSSYEQYF. CDR3 bases read: TGTGCCAGCAGTCGACTGGGGGGGAGCTCCTATGAACAGTAC.

This clone appeared once. All gene names here are mouse names. The read comes to an end 1 residue before the CDR3 does, leaving the germline J gene to fill in the end. V and J are TRBV16 and TRBJ1-1, with a possible D match to TRBD1 (6 bases). Trimming pared 0 bases from V and 2 bases from J, leaving 7 bases between. CDR3 length: 14 amino acids. CDR1 SGHSA and CDR2 FRNQAP come from the germline V gene. CDR3: CASSLEDSNTEVFF. The part of the CDR3 DNA that was read is TGTGCAAGCAGCTTAGAGGACAGTAACACAGAAGTCTTC.

This clone is deemed medium-sized (0.01 to 0.1%). Any gene name here is a mouse gene name. The read ends 1 residue before the CDR3 terminus; that terminus is restored from the germline J gene. The chain couples TRBV26 to TRBJ1-2; 7 nucleotides align to TRBD1. The CDR3 contains 15 residues. CDR1 KGHPV and CDR2 FQNQEV come from the germline V gene (reference sequence). Trimming removed 2 bases from V and 2 bases from J; junction bases left unmatched: 5. Incomplete CDR3 DNA: TGTGCCAGCAGTCTGGGAGGGGGCGCGAACTCCGACTACACC. It encodes CASSLGGGANSDYT. The complete CDR3 sequence is CASSLGGGANSDYTF.

This clone was observed a handful of times. Gene names are mouse gene names. The observed sequence ends 1 residue before the CDR3 terminus, with the missing tail filled in from the germline J gene. The rearrangement uses TRBV26 and TRBJ2-2; D remains ambiguous. Trimming took off 0 bases at V and 2 bases at J, with 4 bases between the two ends. The V gene's germline CDR1 is KGHPV and CDR2 FQNQEV (reference sequence). The CDR3 is made up of 14 amino acids. CDR3 DNA, as far as it was read: TGTGCCAGCAGTCTGTCGACCAACACCGGGCAGCTCTAC. It is translated as CASSLSTNTGQLY. The whole CDR3 sequence is CASSLSTNTGQLYF.

This clone has a handful of counts. Mouse gene names apply. The read terminates 1 residue before the CDR3 end, so the remaining end is supplied by the germline J gene. The gene calls are TRBV26 and TRBJ2-4; the match to TRBD2 covers 10 bases. V lost 2 bases to trimming and J lost 6 bases; unmatched junction nucleotides: 2. This CDR3 region has 14 residues. Germline CDR1 KGHPV, CDR2 FQNQEV (reference sequence). CDR3 DNA, as far as it was read: TGTGCCAGCAGTCTGAAGGACTGGGGGAACACCTTGTAC. It yields the protein CASSLKDWGNTLY. The CDR3, in full, reads CASSLKDWGNTLYF.

Worth noting for this clone: Genes here carry mouse names. From the germline J gene comes the end of the CDR3, since the read stops 1 residue before it. V is TRBV26 and J is TRBJ2-3, with 7 nucleotides matching TRBD1. The CDR3 sequence is 15 residues long. Looked up from germline, CDR1 is KGHPV and CDR2 is FQNQEV (reference sequence). V was pared by 3 bases and J by 0 bases, with 3 bases of the junction left unmatched. The CDR3 here is CASSLQGSSAETLYF. The CDR3 bases that were read are TGTGCCAGCAGTCTACAGGGGTCTAGTGCAGAAACGCTGTAT.

As to this clone: The listed genes are named as in mouse. The read ends 1 residue shy of where the CDR3 ends; the end is completed using the germline J gene. V gene TRBV1 combines with J gene TRBJ2-4; TRBD1 matches at 7 bases. With V trimmed by 0 bases and J by 3 bases, 0 bases remained unmatched. CDR3 length: 14 residues. The germline V gene encodes CDR1 NSQYPW and CDR2 LRSPGD (reference sequence). CDR3 bases read: TGCACCTGCAGTGCAGACAGGGGGCAAAACACCTTGTAC. Translating gives CTCSADRGQNTLY. The CDR3 reads in full as CTCSADRGQNTLYF.

About this clone itself: Gene names are the mouse ones. The read is 1 residue too short to cover the CDR3 end, so that end is filled in from the germline J gene. The rearrangement links TRBV12-2 to TRBJ2-2; 8 bases are a match to TRBD2. CDR3 size: 15 residues. Germline V lookup: CDR1 SGHLS, CDR2 HYDKME. Trimming cost V 4 bases and J 1 base; bases outside gene matches: 4. The CDR3 spells CASSQDWENTGQLYF. CDR3 bases read: TGTGCCAGCTCCCAGGACTGGGAAAACACCGGGCAGCTCTAC.

Regarding this clone: Gene names are the mouse ones. The read ends 1 residue shy of where the CDR3 ends; the end is completed using the germline J gene. The chain couples TRBV13-1 to TRBJ2-4; the D gene is possibly TRBD1 (6 bases). V was trimmed by 3 bases and J by 4 bases, leaving 12 bases between them. The CDR3 runs to 14 residues. Germline lookup yields CDR1 NSHNY and CDR2 SYGAGN. The part of the CDR3 DNA that was read is TGTGCCAGCAGTGCCCCGGGACAAAAAAACACCTTGTAC. Protein sequence: CASSAPGQKNTLY. The whole CDR3 is CASSAPGQKNTLYF.